The sequence of this T cell receptor beta chain was determined in a study of cytomegalovirus exposure and HLA in healthy donors. The PCR employed 60 Vbeta primers together with 13 Jbeta primers. Data came from immunoSEQ multiplex PCR; TCRdb stores just in-frame clones and leaves some out. The repertoire consists of about 110,000 clones, with roughly 71% occurring once and the leading ten covering about a tenth. Concerning this clone: Its specificity is not known.

Study-wide results and caveats: In a later analysis, most CMV-associated TCR beta chains appeared HLA-restricted. The authors listed 150 to 200 TCR beta chains as cytomegalovirus-associated.

The sequenced sample was PBMCs. This receptor was taken from a man aged 40-50 years in good health and CMV-seropositive.

The DNA of the CDR3 is TGTGCCAGCAGCCCCTTGGCGGGAGAGAGAGCGGAGACCCAGTACTTC. It specifies CASSPLAGERAETQYF. This chain uses TRBV4-2 with TRBJ2-5, with 7 bases identical to TRBD2. Germline CDR1 and CDR2: LGHNA and YNFKEQ. The CDR3 is 16 amino acids. V was pared by 4 bases and J by 5 bases, with 13 bases of the junction left unmatched.